This TCR beta chain comes out of a study of T cells in Graves' hyperthyroidism and ophthalmopathy. RNA transcripts gave rise to amplified TCR beta CDR3 regions. The HTBI primer set drove a first-round RT-PCR of the TCR CDR3. TCRdb analysed the multiplex PCR reads with MiXCR anew, one entry per CDR3 protein. The repertoire consists of fewer than 250,000 distinct CDR3 sequences, with approximately 16% occurring once and the leading ten covering less than 35%. The CDR3 loop spans 14 amino acids. V was shortened by 1 base and J by 1 base, with 8 bases between the two germline ends. Germline CDR1 reads SGHRS; CDR2 reads YFSETQ. The sample holds many counts of this clonotype.

V is TRBV5-1 and J is TRBJ2-5, with D unclear. The receptor's source is a woman aged 18-30 years with Graves' ophthalmopathy. The sequencing input was blood. CDR3 in DNA: TGCGCCAGCAGCTTGATAGGGCTCCAAGAGACCCAGTACTTC. This sequence encodes CASSLIGLQETQYF.